The next 18 T cell receptor beta chains were all read from a single sample in a study of blood T cell repertoires in COVID-19. This table comes from immunoSEQ multiplex PCR, and its TCRdb copy is limited to in-frame clones, with some not included. The sample includes some 250,000 clones, approximately 83% of them seen just once. The sample comprised peripheral blood. These receptors were collected from a man in his forties or fifties with acute or convalescent COVID-19.

This sequence joins TRBV2 and TRBJ2-7, with 11 bases lining up with TRBD1. With V trimmed by 6 bases and J by 2 bases, 3 bases remained unmatched. Per germline, CDR1 SNHLY and CDR2 FYNNEI. This CDR3 has 14 residues. CDR3 loop: CASSPGQGAYEQYF. DNA for the CDR3: TGTGCCAGCAGCCCGGGACAGGGGGCCTACGAGCAGTACTTC. Full variable domain (missing parts from reference TRBV2 and TRBJ2-7): EPEVTQTPSHQVTQMGQEVILRCVPISNHLYFYWYRQILGQKVEFLVSFYNNEISEKSEIFDDQFSVERPDGSNFTLKIRSTKLEDSAMYFCASSPGQGAYEQYFGPGTRLTVT.

The V and J genes are TRBV5-4 and TRBJ2-1; 8 bases match TRBD2. This CDR3 is 15 amino acids long. Germline CDR1 SGHNT, CDR2 YYREEE (reference sequence). The trim removed 0 bases at V and 4 bases at J, leaving 3 bases unmatched. For the CDR3, the DNA is TGTGCCAGCAGCTTGGAGGCGGGAGGATACAATGAGCAGTTCTTC. It is translated as CASSLEAGGYNEQFF.

The CDR3 coding sequence is TGTGCCAGCTCACCAAACGCGGGAGACTCCTACGAGCAGTACTTC. Amino acids: CASSPNAGDSYEQYF. The rearrangement links TRBV18 to TRBJ2-7; 7 bases are a match to TRBD2. This CDR3 is 15 amino acids long. Per germline, CDR1 KGHSH and CDR2 LQKENI. The junction had 4 bases not matched to a gene; V was cut back by 2 bases and J by 0 bases.

This clone occurred once. This chain joins TRBV7-9 and TRBJ1-4, with D tentatively TRBD1 (6 bases). The CDR3 spans 17 residues. Between the trimmed V and J ends, which lost 3 bases and 0 bases, there was a span of 14 bases. Looked up from germline, CDR1 is SEHNR and CDR2 is FQNEAQ (reference sequence). This CDR3 reads CASSFSRGSATNEKLFF. As DNA, the CDR3 is TGTGCCAGCAGCTTTAGCAGGGGAAGTGCAACTAATGAAAAACTGTTTTTT.

About this clone itself: Other DNA variants within this sample encode the same CDR3. The chain carries TRBV10-3 and TRBJ1-1, with TRBD1 identical over 10 bases. Germline-derived CDR1 and CDR2 are ENHRY and SYGVKD. The V gene end was trimmed by 4 bases and the J gene end by 1 base; junction bases not matched to a gene: 0. The CDR3 runs 14 residues. The CDR3 DNA reads as TGTGCCATCAGTGGGGACAGGGGGAACACTGAAGCTTTCTTT. Translated, it gives CAISGDRGNTEAFF.

The V gene is TRBV18, the J gene TRBJ2-3; the match to TRBD2 covers 12 bases. The CDR3 length is 19 residues. Germline V gives CDR1 KGHSH, CDR2 LQKENI. V was clipped by 5 bases and J by 2 bases; unmatched bases: 14. In nucleotides, the CDR3 is TGTGCCAGCTCATCGTACCGAACTAGCGGGAGGACGGTCACAGATACGCAGTATTTT. Its translation: CASSSYRTSGRTVTDTQYF.

The sample holds a few counts of this clone. The chain is built from TRBV18 and TRBJ2-1; tentative D call: TRBD2 (6 bases). V shed 0 bases and J shed 0 bases, with 9 bases lying between them. The germline V gene has CDR1 KGHSH and CDR2 LQKENI. The CDR3 sequence is 16 residues long. The CDR3 DNA reads TGTGCCAGCTCACCACCGGGACTGAACTCCTACAATGAGCAGTTCTTC. This encodes CASSPPGLNSYNEQFF.

The chain has TRBV10-3 and TRBJ2-5; 8 bases line up with TRBD2. The germline gives CDR1 ENHRY, CDR2 SYGVKD. The CDR3 has 14 residues. Trimming at V came to 2 bases and at J to 5 bases, leaving 4 bases not matched to a gene. The CDR3 DNA is TGTGCCATCAGTGAGACTAGCGGTTCGGAGACCCAGTACTTC. Its translation: CAISETSGSETQYF.

The genes are TRBV9 and TRBJ1-1; TRBD1 is a possible D gene (5 bases). Germline-derived CDR1 and CDR2 are SGDLS and YYNGEE. This CDR3 is 14 amino acids long. V lost 3 bases and J lost 5, with 14 bases in between. The CDR3 sequence: CASSGSSGGTEAFF. CDR3 nucleotides: TGTGCCAGCAGCGGAAGTAGCGGGGGGACTGAAGCTTTCTTT. The variable domain in full, with the rest retrieved from reference TRBV9 and TRBJ1-1, is DSGVTQTPKHLITATGQRVTLRCSPRSGDLSVYWYQQSLDQGLQFLIQYYNGEERAKGNILERFSAQQFPDLHSELNLSSLELGDSALYFCASSGSSGGTEAFFGQGTRLTVV.

The rearrangement joins TRBV2 to TRBJ2-7; D is possibly TRBD1 (5 bases). The V gene lost 7 bases and the J gene lost 3 bases, with 16 bases spanning the gap. The germline V gene has CDR1 SNHLY and CDR2 FYNNEI. The CDR3 totals 14 residues. Here the CDR3 DNA reads TGTGCCAGCATGAAGGGGCTGCAGGACTACGAGCAGTACTTC. It yields the protein CASMKGLQDYEQYF.

The sample holds one count of this clone. The chain uses TRBV19 and TRBJ1-5; unclear D gene. The length of the CDR3 is 15 residues. Trimming took 9 bases from V and 1 from J, leaving 16 bases between them. The germline gives CDR1 LNHDA, CDR2 SQIVND (reference sequence). The CDR3 DNA is TGTGCCAGCCACGTTACAGCGGCGAGCAATCAGCCCCAGCATTTT. Its translation is CASHVTAASNQPQHF.

V usage is TRBV12-3 or TRBV12-4 and J usage is TRBJ1-1; tentative D call: TRBD1 (6 bases). Trimming removed 7 bases at V and 4 bases at J, with 13 bases between. The CDR3 runs to 13 residues. The DNA for the CDR3 is TGTGCCAGCACCGGGGGGGGCTCCACTGAAGCTTTCTTT. Translated, it gives CASTGGGSTEAFF.

The CDR3: CASGGGGYGYTF. Here the CDR3 DNA reads TGTGCCAGCGGTGGTGGCGGATACGGCTACACCTTC. This chain links TRBV28 with TRBJ1-2; D call uncertain. V dropped 8 bases and J dropped 8 bases, with 15 bases sitting between them. Germline-derived CDR1 and CDR2 are MDHEN and SYDVKM. CDR3 length: 12 residues.

The chain combines TRBV6-2 or TRBV6-3 with TRBJ2-5, with D maybe TRBD1 (6 bases). Trimming took off 5 bases at V and 1 base at J, with 14 bases between the two ends. Germline assignment: CDR1 MNHEY and CDR2 SVGEGT. This CDR3 is built from 15 residues. Written as DNA, the CDR3 is TGTGCCAGCAGTACGCCAGGGGTCGGCCAAGAGACCCAGTACTTC. This sequence encodes CASSTPGVGQETQYF.

The chain is built from TRBV10-2 and TRBJ1-1; 9 bases match TRBD1. Trimming at V came to 7 bases and at J to 8 bases, leaving 11 bases not matched to a gene. CDR3 size: 14 residues. Germline assignment: CDR1 WSHSY and CDR2 SAAADI. CDR3: CASIMDRGSKEAFF. The CDR3 DNA sequence: TGCGCCAGCATCATGGACAGGGGATCGAAGGAAGCTTTCTTT.

This chain connects TRBV5-8 to TRBJ1-1; 9 nucleotides match TRBD1. The CDR3 covers 16 residues. Losses at the gene ends were 5 bases for V and 3 bases for J; bases not matched to a gene: 11. Per germline, CDR1 SGHTS and CDR2 YDEGEE. CDR3 in amino acids: CASRTDRTGVDTEAFF. The CDR3 DNA sequence: TGTGCCAGCAGAACGGACAGGACAGGGGTCGACACTGAAGCTTTCTTT.

This chain connects TRBV2 to TRBJ1-3; D remains unclear. Trimming took off 6 bases at V and 2 bases at J, with 14 bases between the two ends. This CDR3 is 15 amino acids long. Looked up from germline, CDR1 is SNHLY and CDR2 is FYNNEI. CDR3 loop: CASRRQRLPGNTIYF. CDR3 sequence (DNA): TGTGCCAGCAGACGCCAGAGACTCCCTGGAAACACCATATATTTT.

In its sample, this clone was seen a few times. The chain employs TRBV7-9 and TRBJ2-7; unclear D gene. CDR3 length equals 11 residues. Germline V lookup: CDR1 SEHNR, CDR2 FQNEAQ (reference sequence). V lost 5 bases and J lost 1, with 3 bases in between. The CDR3 here is CASSHSYEQYF. The CDR3, as DNA: TGTGCCAGCAGCCATTCCTACGAGCAGTACTTC. Together with reference TRBV7-9 and TRBJ2-7, the CDR3 gives the full variable domain: DTGVSQNPRHKITKRGQNVTFRCDPISEHNRLYWYRQTLGQGPEFLTYFQNEAQLEKSRLLSDRFSAERPKGSFSTLEIQRTEQGDSAMYLCASSHSYEQYFGPGTRLTVT.